The 2 T cell receptor beta chains reported below all come from one sample, sequenced in a study of blood T cell repertoires in COVID-19. The protocol was immunoSEQ multiplex PCR, while the TCRdb copy is restricted to in-frame clones and leaves out a portion. The data contain around 20,000 clones, about 91% of them singletons. Sequencing was performed on PBMCs or T cells enriched from blood (not recorded which). These receptors were taken from a woman under 40 who had recovered from COVID-19.

The V and J genes are TRBV7-2 and TRBJ1-2; weak D call: TRBD1 (6 bases). CDR1 and CDR2 (germline): SGHTA, FQGNSA. The CDR3 runs to 13 residues. V lost 3 bases, J lost 7 bases, and 12 bases lay in between. The CDR3 DNA sequence: TGTGCCAGCAGCTTTGGGGGGGCAAGTGGCTACACCTTC. Residues: CASSFGGASGYTF.

The CDR3 protein is CASSILPGQNTEAFF. In DNA, the CDR3 is TGTGCCAGTAGTATCCTCCCAGGACAGAACACTGAAGCTTTCTTT. The chain employs TRBV19 and TRBJ1-1; tentatively, D is TRBD1 (5 bases). The V end lost 3 bases, the J end lost 1 base, and 12 bases lay between the germline ends. Germline CDR1 and CDR2: LNHDA and SQIVND (reference sequence). This CDR3 has 15 amino acids.